The 27 T cell receptor beta chains below were found in one sample sequenced in a study of spatial heterogeneity in lung cancer. Indicated time point: blood at routine non-recurrence follow-up after resection. TCRs were sequenced from unsorted whole RNA of tumor, nontumor lung or PBMC. TCRdb reanalysed the 5' RACE reads using MiXCR and keeps one entry per CDR3 protein. The table has roughly 120,000 distinct CDR3 sequences, 9% to 15% seen once. The specimen comprised PBMCs, sampled at follow-up. The origin of the receptors is a male donor with early-stage non-small cell lung cancer.

This chain links TRBV20-1 with TRBJ2-1, with a tentative D call TRBD1 (7 bases). CDR1 DFQATT and CDR2 SNEGSKA come from the germline V gene (reference sequence). Trimming removed 6 bases from V and 7 bases from J, with 28 bases in between. This CDR3 is 17 amino acids long. CDR3 in amino acids: CSARIVPDRRGLNEQFF. CDR3 nucleotides: TGCAGTGCGAGAATAGTACCGGACAGGAGGGGGTTGAATGAGCAGTTCTTC.

This clonotype was recorded a few times. This chain links TRBV6-6 with TRBJ1-5; no reliable D call. V lost 7 bases and J lost 3, with 7 bases in between. This CDR3 region has 12 residues. Per germline, CDR1 MNHNY and CDR2 SVGAGI (reference sequence). The CDR3: CASNSPNQPQHF. The CDR3 region has the DNA TGTGCCAGCAACTCACCCAATCAGCCCCAGCATTTT.

This clonotype was seen repeatedly, ten times or more. The chain uses TRBV12-3 or TRBV12-4 and TRBJ2-1; D is uncertain. Trimming removed 4 bases at V and 8 bases at J, with 15 bases between. The CDR3 has 14 residues. CDR3 region: CASSYLAPSDEQFF. The CDR3 DNA reads as TGTGCCAGCAGTTATTTGGCCCCGTCTGATGAGCAGTTCTTC.

A few counts support this clonotype. The V call is TRBV6-5, the J call TRBJ1-1, with 9 bases matching TRBD1. In germline, CDR1 is MNHEY, CDR2 SVGAGI. The CDR3 sequence is 12 residues long. Trimming at V came to 9 bases and at J to 7 bases, leaving 6 bases not matched to a gene. The CDR3 coding sequence is TGTGCCAGTTACAGGGGGCTGGGTGAAGCTTTCTTT. It encodes CASYRGLGEAFF.

This rearrangement joins TRBV5-1 to TRBJ1-5, with a tentative D call TRBD1 (6 bases). The V gene lost 3 bases and the J gene lost 4 bases, with 8 bases spanning the gap. Germline V gene lookup returns CDR1 SGHRS and CDR2 YFSETQ. The CDR3 contains 13 residues. CDR3 bases: TGCGCCAGCAGCTCGAGGGGGAATCAGCCCCAGCATTTT. It is translated as CASSSRGNQPQHF. The entire variable domain, with the rest obtained from reference TRBV5-1 and TRBJ1-5, is as follows: KAGVTQTPRYLIKTRGQQVTLSCSPISGHRSVSWYQQTPGQGLQFLFEYFSETQRNKGNFPGRFSGRQFSNSRSEMNVSTLELGDSALYLCASSSRGNQPQHFGDGTRLSIL.

The chain carries TRBV3-1 and TRBJ2-7, with TRBD2 matching 12 bases. This CDR3 region has 16 residues. Germline CDR1 LGHDT, CDR2 YNNKEL (reference sequence). Trimming took 1 base from V and 1 from J; bases not matched to a gene: 2. The CDR3 reads CASSQGLAGGSYEQYF. CDR3 nucleotides: TGTGCCAGCAGCCAAGGCCTAGCGGGGGGGTCCTACGAGCAGTACTTC.

This clonotype has just a few counts. The CDR3 nucleotides are TGTGCCAGCAGCTTGGCTTCTATGGGGGGAGGTGGAGATACGCAGTATTTT. Amino acids: CASSLASMGGGGDTQYF. V usage is TRBV5-4 and J usage is TRBJ2-3; TRBD2 might be the D (6 bases). CDR1 is SGHNT and CDR2 is YYREEE in the germline V gene (reference sequence). This CDR3 contains 17 residues. Trimming removed 0 bases at V and 5 bases at J, with 19 bases between. Variable domain in full (rest from reference TRBV5-4 and TRBJ2-3): ETGVTQSPTHLIKTRGQQVTLRCSSQSGHNTVSWYQQALGQGPQFIFQYYREEENGRGNFPPRFSGLQFPNYSSELNVNALELDDSALYLCASSLASMGGGGDTQYFGPGTRLTVL.

The chain recombines TRBV10-1 with TRBJ2-1; D gene unclear. Germline loops: CDR1 WNHNN, CDR2 SYGVQD (reference sequence). The CDR3 totals 13 residues. With 0 bases removed from V and 7 bases from J, the gap between germline ends came to 7 bases. CDR3 region: CASSESQRNEQFF. DNA for the CDR3: TGCGCCAGCAGTGAGTCCCAGAGGAATGAGCAGTTCTTC.

This rearrangement joins TRBV28 to TRBJ2-1, with D possibly being TRBD2 (6 bases). This CDR3 comprises 12 residues. Trimming stripped 6 bases from V and 10 bases from J, with 13 bases between. CDR1 and CDR2 (germline): MDHEN, SYDVKM. CDR3: CASSRSGLEQFF. The CDR3 DNA reads as TGTGCCAGCAGCCGTAGCGGCCTGGAGCAGTTCTTC.

The genes are TRBV6-4 and TRBJ1-2; 9 bases fit TRBD1. CDR1 is MRHNA and CDR2 is SNTAGT in the germline V gene. J lost 4 bases, V lost 6 bases, and 9 bases had no gene match. The CDR3 spans 15 residues. The CDR3 bases are TGTGCCAGCAGGCCAGGGACAGGGACAACCTATGGCTACACCTTC. The encoded protein is CASRPGTGTTYGYTF.

This clonotype was counted a few times. The chain combines TRBV30 with TRBJ2-7; no firm D call. The CDR3 runs to 13 residues. Trimming took 5 bases from V and 6 from J, leaving 17 bases between them. Germline V lookup: CDR1 GTSNPN, CDR2 SVGIG (reference sequence). CDR3 protein: CAWLPGLAREQYF. CDR3 sequence (DNA): TGTGCCTGGCTACCGGGCCTCGCCCGCGAGCAGTACTTC.

Concerning this clonotype: This likely comes from a read error, as the CDR3 has no conserved phenylalanine or tryptophan at its end. The rearrangement uses TRBV5-4 and TRBJ2-1; no definite D call. The germline gives CDR1 SGHNT, CDR2 YYREEE (reference sequence). CDR3 length equals 17 residues. Between the trimmed V and J ends, which lost 0 bases and 5 bases, there was a span of 18 bases. The CDR3 DNA follows: TGTGCCAGCAGCTTGGGCCCTAAAAGGATAATGGACAATGAGCAGTTCTTA. Protein product: CASSLGPKRIMDNEQFL.

For the CDR3, the DNA is TGCGCCAGCAGCGTTTCGGGTTACGAGCAGTACTTC. Amino acids: CASSVSGYEQYF. The chain has TRBV5-1 and TRBJ2-7; D remains ambiguous. CDR1 SGHRS and CDR2 YFSETQ come from the germline V gene. Trimming pared 4 bases from V and 4 bases from J, leaving 9 bases between. The CDR3 runs to 12 residues.

This clonotype was seen many times. The chain links TRBV20-1 to TRBJ2-1; D call uncertain. Germline lookup yields CDR1 DFQATT and CDR2 SNEGSKA (reference sequence). This CDR3 region has 11 residues. Trimming stripped 5 bases from V and 2 bases from J, with 4 bases between. The CDR3 loop is CSAGTYNEQFF. CDR3 DNA: TGCAGTGCTGGGACCTACAATGAGCAGTTCTTC.

Regarding this clonotype: A much larger clonotype is one base distant, so this may be a read error. The CDR3 protein is CASSQSGQVETQYF. CDR3 bases: TGCGCCAGCAGCCAGTCGGGACAGGTAGAGACCCAGTACTTC. The gene calls are TRBV4-1 and TRBJ2-5, with TRBD1 matching 8 bases. V dropped 3 bases and J dropped 4; count of bases not matched to a gene: 4. The CDR3 has 14 amino acids. The germline V gene encodes CDR1 MGHRA and CDR2 YSYEKL.

The chain has TRBV11-3 and TRBJ2-5; no firm D call. CDR1 and CDR2 from the germline V gene are SGHNT and YENEEA. The CDR3 runs to 13 residues. The V and J ends lost 1 base and 1 base respectively, with 4 bases between them. CDR3 in DNA: TGTGCCAGCAGCTTAGGGCCCCAAGAGACCCAGTACTTC. Translation: CASSLGPQETQYF.

The chain joins TRBV4-1 to TRBJ1-6, with D uncertain. Trimming removed 1 base at V and 7 bases at J, with 14 bases between. The germline CDR1 and CDR2 sequences are MGHRA and YSYEKL. CDR3 length: 16 amino acids. CDR3 in amino acids: CASSQVESQANSPLHF. CDR3 nucleotides: TGCGCCAGCAGCCAAGTAGAAAGCCAGGCGAATTCACCCCTCCACTTT.

The table lists this clonotype with many counts. Germline and junction disagree at one end, which may indicate a read error. This rearrangement joins TRBV7-2 to TRBJ2-3, with 14 bases matching TRBD2. The CDR3 loop spans 15 amino acids. Germline assignment: CDR1 SGHTA and CDR2 FQGNSA. CDR3 region: CASSLGLAGGDTQYF. The CDR3, as DNA: TGTGCCAGCAGTTTAGGACTAGCGGGAGGAGATACGCAGTATTTT. The full variable domain, completed using reference TRBV7-2 and TRBJ2-3, is GAGVSQSPSNKVTEKGKDVELRCDPISGHTALYWYRQSLGQGLEFLIYFQGNSAPDKSGLPSDRFSAERTGGSVSTLTIQRTQQEDSAVYLCASSLGLAGGDTQYFGPGTRLTVL.

The gene calls are TRBV11-2 and TRBJ2-3; D perhaps matches TRBD2 (7 bases). The germline V and J ends were trimmed by 4 bases and 3 bases, with 14 bases remaining between them. The CDR3 totals 15 residues. Germline assignment: CDR1 SGHAT and CDR2 FQNNGV. The CDR3 reads CASSSKGGPTDTQYF. DNA of the CDR3: TGTGCCAGCAGCTCCAAGGGGGGGCCGACAGATACGCAGTATTTT. Looking up the rest from reference TRBV11-2 and TRBJ2-3 gives the full variable domain: EAGVAQSPRYKIIEKRQSVAFWCNPISGHATLYWYQQILGQGPKLLIQFQNNGVVDDSQLPKDRFSAERLKGVDSTLKIQPAKLEDSAVYLCASSSKGGPTDTQYFGPGTRLTVL.

The table lists this clonotype with many counts. The chain couples TRBV7-2 to TRBJ2-6; unclear D gene. The V end was cut by 5 bases, the J end by 1 base, with 9 bases between. CDR1 is SGHTA and CDR2 is FQGNSA in the germline V gene. This CDR3 contains 15 residues. The CDR3: CASSARWSGANVLTF. The CDR3 bases are TGTGCCAGCAGCGCAAGGTGGTCTGGGGCCAACGTCCTGACTTTC.

The gene calls are TRBV7-9 and TRBJ1-3; D not certain. Trimming stripped 5 bases from V and 0 bases from J, with 11 bases between. The CDR3 contains 15 residues. Looked up from germline, CDR1 is SEHNR and CDR2 is FQNEAQ (reference sequence). The CDR3 DNA sequence: TGTGCCAGCAGCACGACGGTTAACTCTGGAAACACCATATATTTT. This codes for CASSTTVNSGNTIYF.

The gene calls are TRBV28 and TRBJ2-3; TRBD2 matches at 7 bases. The V and J ends lost 6 bases and 2 bases, in that order; junction bases with no gene match: 14. Germline V lookup: CDR1 MDHEN, CDR2 SYDVKM. The CDR3 is made up of 17 amino acids. The CDR3 loop reads CASSLPGNSGSTDTQYF. The CDR3 DNA sequence: TGTGCCAGCAGCCTCCCGGGGAATAGCGGGTCCACAGATACGCAGTATTTT.

V is TRBV2 and J is TRBJ2-7; D not certain. Germline V gives CDR1 SNHLY, CDR2 FYNNEI. The CDR3 has 12 residues. Trimming took off 11 bases at V and 2 bases at J, with 13 bases between the two ends. This chain's CDR3 is CAAAGATYEQYF. The CDR3 nucleotides are TGTGCCGCGGCAGGCGCCACCTACGAGCAGTACTTC.

The chain combines TRBV5-1 with TRBJ1-5; TRBD1 agrees at 11 bases. Germline trimming cut 4 bases from V and 7 bases from J; bases unmatched to any gene: 1. The V gene's germline CDR1 is SGHRS and CDR2 YFSETQ. The CDR3 covers 13 residues. CDR3 DNA: TGCGCCAGCAGCAGGGACAGGGGGCAGCCCCAGCATTTT. Amino acid sequence: CASSRDRGQPQHF.

This clonotype was detected ten times or more. This sequence joins TRBV28 and TRBJ1-2, with D unclear. In germline, CDR1 is MDHEN, CDR2 SYDVKM. The CDR3 spans 11 residues. Deletions cut 5 bases from V and 4 bases from J, with 5 bases between. CDR3 DNA sequence: TGTGCCAGCAGTACTCTCTATGGCTACACCTTC. This gives the protein CASSTLYGYTF.

The chain is built from TRBV10-2 and TRBJ1-6, with D possibly matching TRBD1 (6 bases). Looked up from germline, CDR1 is WSHSY and CDR2 is SAAADI. CDR3 length: 14 residues. V was trimmed by 0 bases and J by 10 bases, leaving 10 bases between them. The CDR3 DNA sequence: TGCGCCAGCAGTGAGTCAACAGGGAACTCACCCCTCCACTTT. Its protein product is CASSESTGNSPLHF.

The gene calls are TRBV12-3 or TRBV12-4 and TRBJ2-7; the D gene is possibly TRBD1 (6 bases). The CDR3 has 14 residues. Trimming stripped 2 bases from V and 6 bases from J, with 14 bases between. CDR3 sequence (DNA): TGTGCCAGCAGTTTACCCCTCCGGACAGCCGAGCAGTACTTC. Its translation: CASSLPLRTAEQYF.